This TCR beta chain emerged from a study of blood T cell repertoires in COVID-19. Cohorts were assigned according to the clinical history that participants reported. Cohort 3 recovery required two negative PCRs, clearance, or symptom resolution. Methods used by the authors: Amplification with reference gene primers provided the estimates of nucleated cell counts. Clones were sequenced by immunoSEQ multiplex PCR, and TCRdb holds only the in-frame ones, with some missing. The V and J calls and clone size were taken over from that table, and D and trimming were inferred from the DNA. The sample contains approximately 170,000 clones, 80% to 90% of which appear only once. Specimen: PBMCs or T cells enriched from blood (not recorded which). The clonotype comes from a woman aged 45-65 years who had recovered from COVID-19.

The CDR3 nucleotides are TGTGCCAGCAGTTTAGGCCCCCCTGGGCGTCAGGGTTCCTACGAGCAGTACTTC. It yields the protein CASSLGPPGRQGSYEQYF. The chain links TRBV27 to TRBJ2-7, with TRBD1 as a possible D gene (5 bases). The V end lost 2 bases, the J end lost 1 base, and 21 bases lay between the germline ends. Germline CDR1 MNHEY, CDR2 SMNVEV (reference sequence). The CDR3 spans 18 residues.